What follows are 9 T cell receptor beta chains derived from one specimen sequenced in a study of T cell responses to AZD1222 COVID-19 vaccine. The repertoire was sequenced with immunoSEQ multiplex PCR; TCRdb's copy has only in-frame clones and lacks some. The sample comprises some 110,000 clones, roughly nine tenths of which are singletons, and about 4.7% rests with the top ten. The sequencing used peripheral blood, collected on day 0 of AZD1222 vaccination. Receptors were obtained from an adult in good health.

The DNA for the CDR3 is TGCGCCAGCAGCCAGGAGGGACTTAACACCGGGGAGCTGTTTTTT. This sequence encodes CASSQEGLNTGELFF. V gene TRBV4-3 combines with J gene TRBJ2-2; possible D gene TRBD2, 6 bases. Germline CDR1 and CDR2: LGHNA and YSLEER. This CDR3 comprises 15 residues. V shed 3 bases and J shed 2 bases, with 10 bases lying between them.

This chain joins TRBV18 and TRBJ1-4; weak D call: TRBD1 (5 bases). This CDR3 region has 14 residues. Germline assignment: CDR1 KGHSH and CDR2 LQKENI. Trimming took 3 bases from V and 5 from J, leaving 10 bases between them. The CDR3, as DNA: TGTGCCAGCTCACCTGCAGGGTCAAATGAAAAACTGTTTTTT. Translating gives CASSPAGSNEKLFF.

Concerning this clone: In the same sample, other DNA sequences code for this CDR3. The CDR3 DNA reads TGTGCCAGCAGCTTAGGGACAGGGGGCTACGAGCAGTACTTC. It translates to CASSLGTGGYEQYF. This sequence joins TRBV11-2 and TRBJ2-7; 10 nucleotides line up with TRBD1. Trimming cost V 1 base and J 3 bases; bases outside gene matches: 0. The germline V gene encodes CDR1 SGHAT and CDR2 FQNNGV. The CDR3 extends over 14 amino acids.

J is TRBJ1-5 and V is TRBV10-3; 7 nucleotides agree with TRBD1. The ends lost 6 bases at V and 7 bases at J; junction bases unmatched: 15. CDR3 length: 16 amino acids. CDR1 is ENHRY and CDR2 is SYGVKD in the germline V gene. The CDR3 spells CAISAVGVGGGQPQHF. In nucleotides, the CDR3 is TGTGCCATCAGCGCCGTGGGTGTAGGGGGCGGACAGCCCCAGCATTTT.

J is TRBJ1-2 and V is TRBV28; 8 nucleotides align to TRBD1. This CDR3 has 15 residues. Trimming cost V 5 bases and J 1 base; bases outside gene matches: 6. CDR1 is MDHEN, CDR2 SYDVKM, per germline. The CDR3 region is CASSAGQGYNYGYTF. The CDR3 DNA is TGTGCCAGCAGTGCTGGACAGGGCTATAACTATGGCTACACCTTC.

This clone showed up just once. V gene TRBV7-3 combines with J gene TRBJ2-3, with D maybe TRBD1 (5 bases). Germline CDR1 and CDR2: SGHTA and FQGTGA. This CDR3 contains 14 residues. V lost 4 bases to trimming and J lost 2 bases, with 10 bases between them. Here the CDR3 reads CASSSDIYTDTQYF. CDR3 in DNA: TGTGCCAGCAGCTCGGACATTTACACAGATACGCAGTATTTT.

The chain has TRBV6-5 and TRBJ2-2; D remains ambiguous. The CDR3 consists of 16 residues. Germline lookup yields CDR1 MNHEY and CDR2 SVGAGI. The germline V and J ends were trimmed by 0 bases and 0 bases, with 8 bases remaining between them. CDR3 DNA sequence: TGTGCCAGCAGTTACTCAGGCGGCGCGAACACCGGGGAGCTGTTTTTT. This gives the protein CASSYSGGANTGELFF.

This chain links TRBV24-1 with TRBJ1-5; D is perhaps TRBD1 (6 bases). The germline V and J ends were trimmed by 9 bases and 7 bases, with 18 bases remaining between them. Germline values: CDR1 KGHDR, CDR2 SFDVKD. The CDR3 has 14 amino acids. For the CDR3, the DNA is TGTGCCACCCCAGCAGGGGAGACGGGGCAGCCCCAGCATTTT. Translated: CATPAGETGQPQHF.

V is TRBV11-2 and J is TRBJ2-7; no reliable D call. Germline-derived CDR1 and CDR2 are SGHAT and FQNNGV. The V end was cut by 5 bases, the J end by 4 bases, with 15 bases between. This CDR3 has 14 amino acids. Here the CDR3 DNA reads TGTGCCAGCAGCCCACCGGGTCTAGGTTACGAGCAGTACTTC. Protein: CASSPPGLGYEQYF.